This T cell receptor beta chain was obtained from a study of Graves' ophthalmopathy and Graves' hyperthyroidism (dated by TCRdb to between 2018 and 2020). In the study overall: Peripheral blood was collected before any treatment was given, at the time of initial diagnosis. In six hyperthyroidism patients, T-cell repertoires of thyroid tissue and blood were compared. A discovery set of 100 patients (43 ophthalmopathy, just over 55 stable hyperthyroidism) was enrolled to explore V-J signatures distinguishing ophthalmopathy from hyperthyroidism. In total, 135 blood samples were TCR-sequenced: 40 to 45 ophthalmopathy, approximately 80 hyperthyroidism and about 17 hyperthyroidism-to-ophthalmopathy patients. For independent validation, a separate cohort was made up of approximately 19 hyperthyroidism patients plus 17 patients who later progressed from hyperthyroidism to ophthalmopathy. The study used signatures of the TCR beta repertoire to tell Graves' ophthalmopathy apart from Graves' hyperthyroidism and to predict which patients would progress to ophthalmopathy. After sampling, hyperthyroidism patients received methimazole starting at 30 mg daily, and ophthalmopathy patients received high-dose intravenous methylprednisolone. The 100 or so discovery patients were randomly split 7:3 into training and test sets.

Ophthalmopathy patients were characterized by moderately to severely active disease, a Clinical Activity Score of at least 3, a NOSPECS grade of at least 4, and a disease duration under 3 months. Patients were excluded if they had other autoimmune diseases, uncontrolled infections, pregnancy or lactation. Diagnosis relied on clinical symptoms, serum thyroxine, TRAb, thyroid ultrasound and orbital computed tomography. Ficoll-Paque density gradient centrifugation was used to isolate PBMCs from about 10 ml of fresh peripheral blood. Trizol reagent was used to extract the total RNA, and its quality was then checked on an Agilent 2100 Bioanalyzer. Turning to this clonotype: The specificity of this receptor is unknown. Base qualities are missing; no much larger clone stands one base away.

Here is what the overall study found, with its caveats: Ophthalmopathy was separated from stable hyperthyroidism by the 13-signature model with more than 85% sensitivity and about 83% specificity in cross-validation and with 80%/75% in the test set. No statistical method was used to set the sample size in advance, and the investigators knew which group each participant was assigned to. Most of the expanded thyroid clonotypes with a frequency above 0.001 were also detected in blood, and it was suggested that the thyroid immune response may be reflected by blood repertoires. In validation, the model predicted ophthalmopathy progression with about 71% sensitivity and roughly 72% specificity; 12 predicted patients were CT-confirmed with GO in a median of around 6 months.

For repertoire sequencing, TCR beta CDR3 regions were amplified from RNA transcripts. The first round of RT-PCR was done with HTBI primers and the Qiagen OneStep RT-PCR kit, and was followed by a second round of multiplex PCR, then size selection and purification. The libraries underwent paired-end sequencing with 100 bp reads on an Illumina HiSeq2000. The original pipeline was this. SOAPnuke was used to process the reads, throwing out any read that had adapters, had uncalled bases, had a mean Phred below 15, or lacked an exact constant-primer or identifier match. High-quality paired reads were merged with COPE v1.2.5. Each unique nucleotide sequence was treated as a clonotype, and MiTCR v1.1 was used to align the clonotypes to the IMGT TRB V, D and J references. Analysis was restricted to V-J combinations with a frequency above 0.0001, which covered 99.2% of repertoires. A TCR clonal expansion and chaos score per V-J combination was defined as the ratio of F50 clonal expansion to chaos observed in the TCRdist matrix. Features were reduced by Welch's t-statistics and random forest to around 14 V-J combinations, which fed a naive Bayes classifier. The Morisita-Horn index was used to measure how similar the thyroid and blood repertoires were. TCRdb itself trimmed the public reads at Q25 with fastp, ran MiXCR and retained productive beta chains. Each record represents a unique CDR3 protein, reported with the most common genes and DNA among its rows. The V and J calls follow TCRdb's processing rather than the paper's. Counted in this sample were under 200,000 distinct CDR3 sequences; roughly two fifths of them appeared once. Together, the top ten hold about 6% of the sample.

This clonotype was sampled from a woman aged 40-49 years with Graves' ophthalmopathy. Donor details come from another sample of the same person, matched by shared clones. The material sequenced was peripheral blood.

The CDR3 reads CASSLALGRGGTTEAFF. In nucleotides, the sequence is TGTGCCAGCAGTTTGGCCCTCGGGAGGGGGGGAACGACTGAAGCTTTCTTT. The chain was built from TRBV6-5 and TRBJ1-1; the best D guess is TRBD1, with 6 bases matching. The CDR3 measures 17 amino acids from cysteine to phenylalanine. Just the 51-base CDR3 DNA is kept, in frame starting at base 1. The germline V gene encodes CDR1 MNHEY and CDR2 SVGAGI. Trimming costs V 4 bases and J 5 bases, and their ends lie 23 bases apart.